Following are 26 T cell receptor beta chains from one sample sequenced in a study of T-cell reconstitution after alpha-beta-depleted transplantation in children. A library of TCRbeta sequences, prepared with unique molecular identifiers, was generated. A single record per CDR3 protein comes from TCRdb applying MiXCR to the PCR reads. The sample lists 580,000 or so distinct CDR3 sequences, 20% to 25% occurring once. Sample: PBMCs, mostly from graft donor cells, taken 360 days after TCRalphabeta/CD19-depleted stem cell transplant. Receptors originate from a boy under two years old who had a stem cell transplant for acute myeloid leukemia, so the T cells may come from the graft donor.

The chain combines TRBV7-9 with TRBJ2-5; D might be TRBD2 (6 bases). Germline CDR1 and CDR2: SEHNR and FQNEAQ (reference sequence). The CDR3 is made up of 11 amino acids. Trimming cost V 7 bases and J 7 bases, with 10 bases left between them. The CDR3 sequence: CASTDGGTQYF. The CDR3 DNA reads as TGTGCCAGCACCGACGGGGGGACCCAGTACTTC.

The chain has TRBV28 and TRBJ2-3; possible D gene TRBD2, 7 bases. Germline CDR1 is MDHEN and CDR2 is SYDVKM. V gave up 3 bases and J gave up 4 bases, with 14 bases separating them. The length of the CDR3 is 15 residues. This chain's CDR3 is CASSFGGGPPDTQYF. The CDR3 region has the DNA TGTGCCAGCAGTTTTGGGGGGGGGCCGCCAGATACGCAGTATTTT.

This clonotype has a handful of counts. V usage is TRBV9 and J usage is TRBJ2-1; possibly TRBD1 for D (6 bases). This CDR3 contains 13 residues. V dropped 0 bases and J dropped 8 bases, with 9 bases sitting between them. Germline values: CDR1 SGDLS, CDR2 YYNGEE. The CDR3 here is CASSVDRAHEQFF. The CDR3 DNA follows: TGTGCCAGCAGCGTAGACAGGGCCCATGAGCAGTTCTTC.

This clonotype showed up many times. The V gene is TRBV6-6, the J gene TRBJ2-2; D is unresolved. The germline V and J ends were trimmed by 4 bases and 7 bases, with 4 bases remaining between them. The CDR3 length is 11 residues. From germline, CDR1 is MNHNY and CDR2 SVGAGI (reference sequence). CDR3 nucleotide sequence: TGTGCCAGCAGTTGGGGCGGGGAGCTGTTTTTT. Protein product: CASSWGGELFF.

This clonotype was counted at least ten times. The chain is built from TRBV5-1 and TRBJ1-1; D remains unclear. CDR1 is SGHRS, CDR2 YFSETQ, per germline. Trimming removed 0 bases at V and 4 bases at J, with 13 bases between. The CDR3 length is 15 residues. The CDR3 reads CASSLAPSGPTEAFF. For the CDR3, the DNA is TGCGCCAGCAGCTTGGCGCCATCAGGTCCCACTGAAGCTTTCTTT.

This clonotype was recorded many times. DNA for the CDR3: TGTGCCAGCTCACCTTCAGAGTATGGCTACACCTTC. Translating gives CASSPSEYGYTF. V usage is TRBV18 and J usage is TRBJ1-2; D gene uncertain. Trimming removed 3 bases from V and 5 bases from J, with 7 bases in between. The CDR3 is made up of 12 amino acids. Per germline, CDR1 KGHSH and CDR2 LQKENI.

This clonotype occurred many times. The V call is TRBV19, the J call TRBJ2-2, with D possibly TRBD2 on 6 matching bases. This CDR3 has 18 amino acids. Germline CDR1 reads LNHDA; CDR2 reads SQIVND (reference sequence). The V gene lost 3 bases and the J gene lost 6 bases, with 23 bases spanning the gap. The CDR3 nucleotides are TGTGCCAGTAGTATGGATGGCCCACCACTCCGGAGGGCCGGGGAGCTGTTTTTT. The encoded protein is CASSMDGPPLRRAGELFF.

The CDR3 coding sequence is TGTGCCAGCAGTCGACAGGGAACTGGCTACACCTTC. This codes for CASSRQGTGYTF. This rearrangement joins TRBV25-1 to TRBJ1-2; 7 bases map to TRBD1. V was clipped by 5 bases and J by 7 bases; unmatched bases: 4. Germline CDR1 MGHDK, CDR2 SYGVNS. The CDR3 loop spans 12 amino acids.

V gene TRBV2 combines with J gene TRBJ2-7; D ambiguous. The CDR3 contains 15 residues. Trimming removed 2 bases from V and 1 base from J, with 12 bases in between. The V gene's germline CDR1 is SNHLY and CDR2 FYNNEI. CDR3 nucleotide sequence: TGTGCCAGCAGTGAACTAGGGCCAGCTTCCTACGAGCAGTACTTC. This sequence encodes CASSELGPASYEQYF. Supplemented by reference TRBV2 and TRBJ2-7, the full variable domain reads EPEVTQTPSHQVTQMGQEVILRCVPISNHLYFYWYRQILGQKVEFLVSFYNNEISEKSEIFDDQFSVERPDGSNFTLKIRSTKLEDSAMYFCASSELGPASYEQYFGPGTRLTVT.

The sample holds many counts of this clonotype. The J gene is TRBJ2-2, the V gene TRBV5-5; 7 bases are a match to TRBD1. J gave up 8 bases and V 1 base, and 17 bases lay outside the gene matches. Germline V lookup: CDR1 SGHKS, CDR2 YYEKEE (reference sequence). The CDR3 is made up of 18 amino acids. The CDR3 region is CASSLSQKFDRAGGELFF. CDR3 in DNA: TGTGCCAGCAGCTTGTCCCAGAAATTCGACAGGGCTGGGGGGGAGCTGTTTTTT.

This clonotype was counted a few times. The chain joins TRBV19 to TRBJ2-2; D assignment may be TRBD1 or TRBD2 (5 bases each). The CDR3 consists of 14 residues. Germline V CDR1 and CDR2: LNHDA, SQIVND (reference sequence). The germline V and J ends were trimmed by 7 bases and 2 bases, with 11 bases remaining between them. CDR3 coding DNA: TGTGCCAGTAACCCCGGGACCAACACCGGGGAGCTGTTTTTT. Translating it yields CASNPGTNTGELFF. The full variable domain, its missing parts supplied by reference TRBV19 and TRBJ2-2, is DGGITQSPKYLFRKEGQNVTLSCEQNLNHDAMYWYRQDPGQGLRLIYYSQIVNDFQKGDIAEGYSVSREKKESFPLTVTSAQKNPTAFYLCASNPGTNTGELFFGEGSRLTVL.

The chain links TRBV7-2 to TRBJ2-3; maybe TRBD2 (5 bases). Germline CDR1 SGHTA, CDR2 FQGNSA. The CDR3 is made up of 14 amino acids. Trimming shortened V by 5 bases and J by 0 bases, and 9 bases separated the two germline ends. The CDR3 spells CASSGRESTDTQYF. In DNA form, the CDR3 reads TGTGCCAGCAGCGGAAGGGAGAGCACAGATACGCAGTATTTT.

In this sample, this clonotype turned up a few times. This sequence joins TRBV9 and TRBJ2-2, with D unresolved. This CDR3 has 13 residues. The germline V gene has CDR1 SGDLS and CDR2 YYNGEE. V lost 0 bases and J 12 bases, leaving 12 bases between the germline ends. CDR3 nucleotides: TGTGCCAGCAGCGTAGACAGAGGACCCAAGCTGTTTTTT. It is translated as CASSVDRGPKLFF.

In its sample, this clonotype was seen a few times. The rearrangement uses TRBV12-5 and TRBJ2-7, with D possibly matching TRBD1 (6 bases). Germline CDR1 reads LGHNT; CDR2 reads FRNRAP. V lost 5 bases and J 2 bases, leaving 16 bases between the germline ends. The CDR3 contains 15 residues. This chain's CDR3 is CASGANGQTTYEQYV. The CDR3 DNA reads TGTGCTAGTGGTGCCAATGGACAGACCACCTACGAGCAGTACGTC.

CDR3 DNA: TGCGCCAGCAGCTTCAGGAACCAGAATACGCCAGATACGCAGTATTTT. Translation gives CASSFRNQNTPDTQYF. The chain uses TRBV5-1 and TRBJ2-3; D gene ambiguous. Trimming removed 2 bases at V and 4 bases at J, with 17 bases between. Germline CDR1 reads SGHRS; CDR2 reads YFSETQ. This CDR3 spans 16 amino acids.

The sample holds many counts of this clonotype. V is TRBV2 and J is TRBJ2-1, with D possibly matching TRBD1 (6 bases). There are 14 residues in the CDR3. The germline gives CDR1 SNHLY, CDR2 FYNNEI. Trimming removed 5 bases at V and 10 bases at J, with 18 bases between. The CDR3 coding sequence is TGTGCCAGCAGTCTTGTCCCGGGACATGGAGAGCAGTTCTTC. It specifies CASSLVPGHGEQFF.

This clonotype came up a few times. The J gene is TRBJ2-7, the V gene TRBV20-1; D tentatively fits TRBD1 or TRBD2 (5 bases each). The CDR3 is 14 residues long. Germline assignment: CDR1 DFQATT and CDR2 SNEGSKA (reference sequence). Trimming stripped 5 bases from V and 2 bases from J, with 16 bases between. The CDR3 DNA sequence: TGCAGTGCTCACCCGAGAGGGGTTACCTACGAGCAGTACTTC. Protein product: CSAHPRGVTYEQYF.

The chain employs TRBV7-3 and TRBJ2-2; tentatively, D is TRBD1 (6 bases). The CDR3 is 16 amino acids. Trimming cost V 4 bases and J 1 base, with 13 bases left between them. From germline, CDR1 is SGHTA and CDR2 FQGTGA. The CDR3 DNA follows: TGTGCCAGCAGCTCTACATCGACAGGGAACACCGGGGAGCTGTTTTTT. It yields the protein CASSSTSTGNTGELFF.

This clonotype was seen repeatedly, ten times or more. The gene calls are TRBV7-2 and TRBJ2-3; D is possibly TRBD1 or TRBD2 (5 bases each). This CDR3 is 14 amino acids long. The V end lost 7 bases, the J end lost 2 bases, and 13 bases lay between the germline ends. Germline CDR1 is SGHTA and CDR2 is FQGNSA. The CDR3 nucleotides are TGTGCCAGCACAGGGCGGGTACACACAGATACGCAGTATTTT. This encodes CASTGRVHTDTQYF.

This chain joins TRBV5-6 and TRBJ2-3; D might be TRBD2 (5 bases). The CDR3 has 12 amino acids. Trimming removed 0 bases at V and 11 bases at J, with 10 bases between. Germline CDR1 and CDR2: SGHDT and YYEEEE. CDR3: CASSLERGMQYF. As DNA, the CDR3 is TGTGCCAGCAGCTTGGAACGGGGTATGCAGTATTTT.

The genes are TRBV2 and TRBJ1-1; 8 nucleotides match TRBD1. CDR1 and CDR2 (germline): SNHLY, FYNNEI. J gave up 1 base and V 6 bases, and 4 bases lay outside the gene matches. CDR3 size: 14 residues. The CDR3 protein is CASREGQANTEAFF. Here the CDR3 DNA reads TGTGCCAGCAGAGAGGGACAGGCGAACACTGAAGCTTTCTTT.

The rearrangement joins TRBV6-1 to TRBJ1-3; D uncertain. V lost 5 bases to trimming and J lost 0 bases, with 11 bases between them. The CDR3 has 15 amino acids. Germline loops: CDR1 MNHNS, CDR2 SASEGT. The CDR3 bases are TGTGCCAGCAGTACAAGACCGCCCTCTGGAAACACCATATATTTT. Translated: CASSTRPPSGNTIYF.

This clonotype was found many times. The chain carries TRBV28 and TRBJ2-4; D gene uncertain. Trimming pared 7 bases from V and 0 bases from J, leaving 7 bases between. Germline CDR1 MDHEN, CDR2 SYDVKM. The CDR3 length is 13 residues. For the CDR3, the DNA is TGTGCCAGCACAACCTTAGCCAAAAACATTCAGTACTTC. The encoded protein is CASTTLAKNIQYF.

The table lists this clonotype with many counts. The chain is built from TRBV20-1 and TRBJ1-1; D is unresolved. V gave up 6 bases and J gave up 1 base, with 18 bases separating them. This CDR3 comprises 15 residues. Germline V gene sequence: CDR1 DFQATT, CDR2 SNEGSKA (reference sequence). The CDR3 region has the DNA TGCAGTGCCCTTGCCCAGAGAAACTGGAACACTGAAGCTTTCTTT. It encodes CSALAQRNWNTEAFF.

This clonotype was found many times. This rearrangement joins TRBV18 to TRBJ2-2, with D hard to call. The CDR3 has 15 amino acids. The germline CDR1 and CDR2 sequences are KGHSH and LQKENI. Trimming took off 3 bases at V and 4 bases at J, with 12 bases between the two ends. CDR3 DNA sequence: TGTGCCAGCTCACCGGGGATGGAGATCACCGGGGAGCTGTTTTTT. It is translated as CASSPGMEITGELFF. Looking up the rest from reference TRBV18 and TRBJ2-2 gives the full variable domain: NAGVMQNPRHLVRRRGQEARLRCSPMKGHSHVYWYRQLPEEGLKFMVYLQKENIIDESGMPKERFSAEFPKEGPSILRIQQVVRGDSAAYFCASSPGMEITGELFFGEGSRLTVL.

This clonotype was seen only a few times. The CDR3 protein is CASENWTLHFYEQYV. In DNA form, the CDR3 reads TGCGCCAGCGAGAATTGGACCCTACATTTCTACGAGCAGTACGTC. The genes are TRBV5-1 and TRBJ2-7; D unclear. CDR1 is SGHRS, CDR2 YFSETQ, per germline. The CDR3 has 15 residues. V dropped 7 bases and J dropped 3 bases, with 20 bases sitting between them.